This passage covers 6 T cell receptor beta chains from one sample sequenced in a study of T cell responses to AZD1222 COVID-19 vaccine. Produced via immunoSEQ multiplex PCR; TCRdb's table is partial and in-frame only. The sample includes some 81,000 clones, 70% to 90% of them seen just once. The sequences come from peripheral blood, collected 28 days after the second AZD1222 dose. Receptor source: an adult who received the AZD1222 COVID-19 vaccine.

V usage is TRBV27 and J usage is TRBJ1-4, with TRBD1 matching over 9 bases. Looked up from germline, CDR1 is MNHEY and CDR2 is SMNVEV (reference sequence). V lost 4 bases to trimming and J lost 6 bases; unmatched junction nucleotides: 3. CDR3 size: 14 residues. The CDR3: CASSSRDRDEKLFF. CDR3 DNA sequence: TGTGCCAGCAGTTCCCGGGACAGGGATGAAAAACTGTTTTTT.

This chain joins TRBV28 and TRBJ1-4; D is perhaps TRBD1 (6 bases). Trimming stripped 3 bases from V and 4 bases from J, with 18 bases between. CDR3 length: 17 residues. Germline values: CDR1 MDHEN, CDR2 SYDVKM. The CDR3 spells CASSLGRGPQYNEKLFF. The CDR3 bases are TGTGCCAGCAGTTTGGGCAGGGGTCCGCAATATAATGAAAAACTGTTTTTT.

This chain joins TRBV5-6 and TRBJ1-5; a possible D gene is TRBD1 (5 bases). The CDR3 totals 17 residues. V lost 3 bases and J 5 bases, leaving 21 bases between the germline ends. Germline-derived CDR1 and CDR2 are SGHDT and YYEEEE. CDR3: CASSSIHRGSRDQPQHF. CDR3 nucleotides: TGTGCCAGCAGCTCGATTCACCGGGGCAGTAGAGATCAGCCCCAGCATTTT.

This chain connects TRBV10-3 to TRBJ1-4; TRBD1 matches at 7 bases. V dropped 6 bases and J dropped 0; count of bases not matched to a gene: 7. Germline values: CDR1 ENHRY, CDR2 SYGVKD. The CDR3 contains 16 residues. The CDR3 region has the DNA TGTGCCATCAGCGAAGGGACAGTTGCAACTAATGAAAAACTGTTTTTT. Protein product: CAISEGTVATNEKLFF.

The chain employs TRBV28 and TRBJ1-1; D not resolved. Germline V gives CDR1 MDHEN, CDR2 SYDVKM. V was shortened by 3 bases and J by 3 bases, with 14 bases between the two germline ends. CDR3 length equals 15 residues. CDR3 bases: TGTGCCAGCAGTTTGCAAACTAATGGAGACACTGAAGCTTTCTTT. This translates into CASSLQTNGDTEAFF.

The J gene is TRBJ2-7, the V gene TRBV7-2; D is uncertain. Germline V gives CDR1 SGHTA, CDR2 FQGNSA. Trimming took off 4 bases at V and 0 bases at J, with 7 bases between the two ends. The CDR3 sequence is 13 residues long. CDR3 sequence (DNA): TGTGCCAGCAGCTGGAAGAACTCCTACGAGCAGTACTTC. Amino acids: CASSWKNSYEQYF. Variable domain in full (rest from reference TRBV7-2 and TRBJ2-7): GAGVSQSPSNKVTEKGKDVELRCDPISGHTALYWYRQSLGQGLEFLIYFQGNSAPDKSGLPSDRFSAERTGGSVSTLTIQRTQQEDSAVYLCASSWKNSYEQYFGPGTRLTVT.